This T cell receptor (beta chain) emerged from a study of cytomegalovirus exposure and HLA in healthy donors. Findings of the study overall: A later analysis showed TCR association rates differing by HLA locus, peaking at DRB1 and lowest at HLA-C. There were about 160 TCR beta chains listed as cytomegalovirus-associated. Immune exposure data for these donors was limited to CMV serostatus. It was reported that the classifier diagnosed cytomegalovirus status with high specificity and sensitivity in both the original and validation cohorts.

In the case of this clone: Its antigen remains unidentified.

With 60 Vbeta and 13 Jbeta primers, the PCR was carried out. TCRdb keeps only in-frame clones here, not all; method: immunoSEQ multiplex PCR. Altogether around 100,000 clones are present, over 60% being singletons, with the ten largest covering 5% to 6.5%. Specimen: PBMCs. This clonotype was obtained from a woman between 18 and 30 years old in good health and CMV-seropositive.

The CDR3 DNA is TGCGCCACCCAGGGAGCTAGCGCGGTTTCTTCGTTAAAGGCGTACGAGCAGTACTTC. This gives the protein CATQGASAVSSLKAYEQYF. The chain links TRBV10-2 to TRBJ2-7; D may be TRBD2 (6 bases). The length of the CDR3 is 19 residues. Per germline, CDR1 WSHSY and CDR2 SAAADI. V was clipped by 10 bases and J by 4 bases, with 35 bases between them.